What follows are 15 T cell receptor beta chains derived from one specimen sequenced in a study of cytomegalovirus exposure and HLA in healthy donors. The primer mix had 60 Vbeta and 13 Jbeta primers. The assay was immunoSEQ multiplex PCR, and TCRdb's table has in-frame clones only and misses some. Of 120,000 or so clones listed, 80% are singletons. The specimen was PBMCs. These receptors were collected from a man aged 35 to 55 in good health and CMV-seronegative.

This clone was recorded a few times. The genes are TRBV5-8 and TRBJ1-5; tentative D call: TRBD1 (5 bases). Germline assignment: CDR1 SGHTS and CDR2 YDEGEE. CDR3 length equals 15 residues. Trimming took 4 bases from V and 6 from J, leaving 17 bases between them. In DNA form, the CDR3 reads TGTGCCAGCAGCCGGGCCCCAGGGTTCCGTCAGCCCCAGCATTTT. Translating it yields CASSRAPGFRQPQHF.

This chain links TRBV28 with TRBJ2-7, with D possibly TRBD2 on 5 matching bases. With 4 bases removed from V and 3 bases from J, the gap between germline ends came to 10 bases. CDR3 length equals 13 residues. Germline CDR1 and CDR2: MDHEN and SYDVKM. In DNA, the CDR3 is TGTGCCAGCAGTTCGGGAACGGGCTACGAGCAGTACTTC. Translation gives CASSSGTGYEQYF.

This rearrangement joins TRBV19 to TRBJ1-2, with 9 bases lining up with TRBD1. The germline CDR1 and CDR2 sequences are LNHDA and SQIVND (reference sequence). The V gene end was trimmed by 5 bases and the J gene end by 3 bases; junction bases not matched to a gene: 13. The CDR3 consists of 17 residues. In DNA, the CDR3 is TGTGCCAGTAGTCCCGGGACAGGGTTAAGAGAGGACTATGGCTACACCTTC. This gives the protein CASSPGTGLREDYGYTF.

This clone was seen a single time. This chain links TRBV28 with TRBJ2-7; 7 bases are shared with TRBD1. V shed 7 bases, J shed 3 bases, and the junction held 9 bases outside the gene matches. The CDR3 spans 14 residues. Per germline, CDR1 MDHEN and CDR2 SYDVKM. CDR3 nucleotides: TGTGCCAGCACCGACAGGGTGGGTCTCTACGAGCAGTACTTC. The encoded protein is CASTDRVGLYEQYF.

The sample holds one count of this clone. The J gene is TRBJ2-2, the V gene TRBV30; tentatively, D is TRBD2 (5 bases). The germline V and J ends were trimmed by 0 bases and 5 bases, with 10 bases remaining between them. The V gene's germline CDR1 is GTSNPN and CDR2 SVGIG (reference sequence). The length of the CDR3 is 14 residues. CDR3 sequence: CAWSVQRRTGELFF. In DNA form, the CDR3 reads TGTGCCTGGAGTGTTCAAAGGAGGACCGGGGAGCTGTTTTTT.

In this sample, this clone turned up a few times. The CDR3 bases are TGCGCCAGCAGCCAGACTCATGGTTACAATGAGCAGTTCTTC. Translating gives CASSQTHGYNEQFF. The V gene is TRBV4-1, the J gene TRBJ2-1; D is unclear. The CDR3 consists of 14 residues. Germline CDR1 and CDR2: MGHRA and YSYEKL. Trimming shortened V by 3 bases and J by 4 bases, and 10 bases separated the two germline ends.

This chain joins TRBV21-1 and TRBJ2-3; TRBD1, the D gene given by the table, was not confirmed from the DNA. TRBV21-1 is assigned pseudogene status. This CDR3 region has 16 residues. The CDR3: CASSRETGESTDTQYF. In DNA, the CDR3 is TGTGCCAGCAGCAGGGAGACAGGGGAATCCACAGATACGCAGTATTTT.

The rearrangement links TRBV2 to TRBJ2-2; 10 bases map to TRBD2. J lost 6 bases, V lost 3 bases, and 4 bases had no gene match. This CDR3 contains 15 residues. Germline V CDR1 and CDR2: SNHLY, FYNNEI. CDR3 sequence (DNA): TGTGCCAGCAGTGAGTCTAGCGGGAGTCCCGGGGAGCTGTTTTTT. This codes for CASSESSGSPGELFF. The entire variable domain, with the rest obtained from reference TRBV2 and TRBJ2-2, is as follows: EPEVTQTPSHQVTQMGQEVILRCVPISNHLYFYWYRQILGQKVEFLVSFYNNEISEKSEIFDDQFSVERPDGSNFTLKIRSTKLEDSAMYFCASSESSGSPGELFFGEGSRLTVL.

The chain uses TRBV19 and TRBJ1-5, with 10 positions matching TRBD1. The CDR3 totals 14 residues. Germline CDR1 and CDR2: LNHDA and SQIVND (reference sequence). Trimming took 5 bases from V and 5 from J; bases not matched to a gene: 3. The CDR3, as DNA: TGTGCCAGTAGTGGGACAGGGGTTGATCAGCCCCAGCATTTT. Residues: CASSGTGVDQPQHF.

The chain links TRBV7-9 to TRBJ2-3, with D possibly being TRBD2 (6 bases). Germline CDR1 reads SEHNR; CDR2 reads FQNEAQ (reference sequence). The germline V and J ends were trimmed by 5 bases and 2 bases, with 14 bases remaining between them. CDR3 length: 15 amino acids. CDR3: CASSPRDSYTDTQYF. Here the CDR3 DNA reads TGTGCCAGCAGCCCCCGGGACTCGTACACAGATACGCAGTATTTT.

The rearrangement links TRBV10-3 to TRBJ1-3; D remains unclear. Trimming shortened V by 6 bases and J by 2 bases, and 14 bases separated the two germline ends. CDR1 and CDR2 (germline): ENHRY, SYGVKD. The CDR3 totals 15 residues. CDR3: CAISASDGAGNTIYF. The CDR3 nucleotides read TGTGCCATCAGCGCCAGTGACGGGGCTGGAAACACCATATATTTT.

The chain recombines TRBV9 with TRBJ1-2, with TRBD1 matching over 11 bases. Trimming removed 4 bases from V and 1 base from J; junction bases left unmatched: 9. Germline CDR1 reads SGDLS; CDR2 reads YYNGEE. The CDR3 runs 17 residues. The CDR3, as DNA: TGTGCCAGCAGCTCGTGGACAGGGGGCTCCATTAACTATGGCTACACCTTC. This gives the protein CASSSWTGGSINYGYTF.

The chain is built from TRBV18 and TRBJ2-6, with D tentatively TRBD2 (6 bases). Germline assignment: CDR1 KGHSH and CDR2 LQKENI. V shed 3 bases and J shed 2 bases, with 14 bases lying between them. The CDR3 extends over 17 amino acids. In DNA form, the CDR3 reads TGTGCCAGCTCACCTGCCGGGACTCCCACTGGGGCCAACGTCCTGACTTTC. Translation gives CASSPAGTPTGANVLTF.

The rearrangement uses TRBV18 and TRBJ1-6; maybe TRBD1 (5 bases). This CDR3 is 15 amino acids long. V dropped 2 bases and J dropped 10 bases, with 15 bases sitting between them. The germline gives CDR1 KGHSH, CDR2 LQKENI. This CDR3 reads CASSPDLGGRSPLHF. The CDR3 nucleotides read TGTGCCAGCTCACCAGATTTGGGGGGGAGATCACCCCTCCACTTT.

The chain links TRBV2 to TRBJ2-5; 7 positions match TRBD2. The germline V gene encodes CDR1 SNHLY and CDR2 FYNNEI. Trimming took 10 bases from V and 2 from J; bases not matched to a gene: 4. CDR3 size: 12 residues. CDR3 in DNA: TGTGCCACAGCGGGGAAGCAAGAGACCCAGTACTTC. Its protein is CATAGKQETQYF.